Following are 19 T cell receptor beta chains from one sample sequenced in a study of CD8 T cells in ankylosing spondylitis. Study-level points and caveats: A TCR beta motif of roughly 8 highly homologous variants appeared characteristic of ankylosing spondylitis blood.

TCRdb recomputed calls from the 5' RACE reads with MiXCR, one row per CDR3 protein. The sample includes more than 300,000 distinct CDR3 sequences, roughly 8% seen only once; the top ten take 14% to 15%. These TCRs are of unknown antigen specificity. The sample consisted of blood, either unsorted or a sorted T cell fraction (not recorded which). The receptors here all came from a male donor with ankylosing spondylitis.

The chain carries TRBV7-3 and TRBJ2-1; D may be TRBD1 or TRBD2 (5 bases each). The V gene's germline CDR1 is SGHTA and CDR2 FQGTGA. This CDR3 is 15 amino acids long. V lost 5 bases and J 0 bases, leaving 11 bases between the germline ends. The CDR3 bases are TGTGCCAGCAGCAGGGGACCAAGCTCCTACAATGAGCAGTTCTTC. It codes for CASSRGPSSYNEQFF. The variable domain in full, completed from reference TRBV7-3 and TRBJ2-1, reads GAGVSQTPSNKVTEKGKYVELRCDPISGHTALYWYRQSLGQGPEFLIYFQGTGAADDSGLPNDRFFAVRPEGSVSTLKIQRTERGDSAVYLCASSRGPSSYNEQFFGPGTRLTVL.

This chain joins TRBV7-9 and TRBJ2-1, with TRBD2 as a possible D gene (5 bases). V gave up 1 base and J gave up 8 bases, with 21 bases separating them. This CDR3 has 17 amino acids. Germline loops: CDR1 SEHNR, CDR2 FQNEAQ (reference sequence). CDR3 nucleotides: TGTGCCAGCAGCTTAGGGGAGAGGGCACTTTCCCCCCATGAGCAGTTCTTC. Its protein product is CASSLGERALSPHEQFF. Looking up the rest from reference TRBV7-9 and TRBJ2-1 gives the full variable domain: DTGVSQNPRHKITKRGQNVTFRCDPISEHNRLYWYRQTLGQGPEFLTYFQNEAQLEKSRLLSDRFSAERPKGSFSTLEIQRTEQGDSAMYLCASSLGERALSPHEQFFGPGTRLTVL.

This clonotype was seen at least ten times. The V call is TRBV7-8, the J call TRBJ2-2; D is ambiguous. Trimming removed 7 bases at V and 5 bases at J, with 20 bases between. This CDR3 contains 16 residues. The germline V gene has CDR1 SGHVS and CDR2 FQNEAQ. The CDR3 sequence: CASKMSGSLTTGELFF. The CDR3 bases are TGTGCCAGCAAGATGAGTGGGTCCCTTACAACCGGGGAGCTGTTTTTT.

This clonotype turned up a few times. This CDR3 is CASSPPGTQGPPGEQYF. In nucleotides, the CDR3 is TGTGCCAGCAGCCCGCCCGGCACACAGGGTCCCCCGGGAGAGCAGTACTTC. This chain connects TRBV7-2 to TRBJ2-7; maybe TRBD1 (6 bases). This CDR3 is 17 amino acids long. Per the germline V gene, CDR1 is SGHTA and CDR2 is FQGNSA. V lost 5 bases and J lost 7, with 27 bases in between. Filled out from reference TRBV7-2 and TRBJ2-7, the complete variable domain reads GAGVSQSPSNKVTEKGKDVELRCDPISGHTALYWYRQSLGQGLEFLIYFQGNSAPDKSGLPSDRFSAERTGGSVSTLTIQRTQQEDSAVYLCASSPPGTQGPPGEQYFGPGTRLTVT.

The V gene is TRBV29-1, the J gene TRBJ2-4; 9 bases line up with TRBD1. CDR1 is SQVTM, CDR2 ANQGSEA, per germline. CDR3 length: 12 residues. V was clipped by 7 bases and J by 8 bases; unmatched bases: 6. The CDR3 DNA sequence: TGCAGCGGGACAGGGGAAGGGTACATTCAGTACTTC. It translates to CSGTGEGYIQYF.

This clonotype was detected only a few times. The CDR3 sequence is CASSPQGGYSNQPQHF. The CDR3 coding sequence is TGTGCCAGCAGCCCACAGGGGGGGTATAGCAATCAGCCCCAGCATTTT. The rearrangement uses TRBV7-6 and TRBJ1-5, with 8 bases aligning to TRBD1. CDR3 length: 16 amino acids. Germline-derived CDR1 and CDR2 are SGHVS and FNYEAQ. V was clipped by 5 bases and J by 0 bases; unmatched bases: 6.

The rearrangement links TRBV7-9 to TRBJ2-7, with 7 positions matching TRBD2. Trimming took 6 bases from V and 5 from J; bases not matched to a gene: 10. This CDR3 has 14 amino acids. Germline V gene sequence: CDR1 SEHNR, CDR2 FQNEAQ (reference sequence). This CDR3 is CASSSPWGGDEQYF. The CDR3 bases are TGTGCCAGCAGTTCCCCGTGGGGGGGGGACGAGCAGTACTTC.

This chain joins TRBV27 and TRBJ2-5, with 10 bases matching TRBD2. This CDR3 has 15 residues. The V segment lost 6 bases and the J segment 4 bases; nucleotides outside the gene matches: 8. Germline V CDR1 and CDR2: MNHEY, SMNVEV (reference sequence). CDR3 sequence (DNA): TGTGCCAGCAGCAATTCAGCGGGAGGGATAGAGACCCAGTACTTC. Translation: CASSNSAGGIETQYF.

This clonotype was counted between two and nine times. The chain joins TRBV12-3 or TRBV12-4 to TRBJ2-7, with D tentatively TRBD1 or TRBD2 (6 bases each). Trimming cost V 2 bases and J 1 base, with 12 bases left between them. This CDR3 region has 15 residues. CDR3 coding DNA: TGTGCCAGCAGTTTACGCAGGGGAGGTTCCTACGAGCAGTACTTC. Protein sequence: CASSLRRGGSYEQYF.

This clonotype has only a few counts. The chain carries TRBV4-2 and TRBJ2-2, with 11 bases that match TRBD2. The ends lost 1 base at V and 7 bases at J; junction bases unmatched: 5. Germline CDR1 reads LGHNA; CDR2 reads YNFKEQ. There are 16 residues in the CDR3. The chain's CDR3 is CASSQVLAGVVGELFF. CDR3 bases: TGTGCCAGCAGCCAAGTACTAGCGGGAGTCGTCGGGGAGCTGTTTTTT.

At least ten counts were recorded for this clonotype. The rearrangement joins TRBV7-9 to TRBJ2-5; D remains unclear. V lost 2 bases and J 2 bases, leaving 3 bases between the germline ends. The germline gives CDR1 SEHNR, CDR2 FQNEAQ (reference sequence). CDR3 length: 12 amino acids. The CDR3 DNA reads TGTGCCAGCAGCTTATATCAAGAGACCCAGTACTTC. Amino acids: CASSLYQETQYF.

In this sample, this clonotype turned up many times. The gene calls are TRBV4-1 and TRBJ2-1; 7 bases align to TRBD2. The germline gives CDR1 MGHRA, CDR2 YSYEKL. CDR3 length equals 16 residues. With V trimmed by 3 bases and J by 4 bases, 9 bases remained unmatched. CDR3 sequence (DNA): TGCGCCAGCAGCCACCAGCTAGCGGCCCTTTACAATGAGCAGTTCTTC. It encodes CASSHQLAALYNEQFF.

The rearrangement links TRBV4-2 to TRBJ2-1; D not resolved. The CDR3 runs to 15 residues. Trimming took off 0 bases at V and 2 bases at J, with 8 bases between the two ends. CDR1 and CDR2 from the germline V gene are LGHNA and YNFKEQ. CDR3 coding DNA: TGTGCCAGCAGCCAAGAAGTTTCGCCCTACAATGAGCAGTTCTTC. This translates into CASSQEVSPYNEQFF.

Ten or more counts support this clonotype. The CDR3 DNA follows: TGCAGCGTTTCTTCCGGGACAGGTACCGGGGAGCTGTTTTTT. Translated: CSVSSGTGTGELFF. The chain recombines TRBV29-1 with TRBJ2-2; 8 bases map to TRBD1. The trim removed 5 bases at V and 5 bases at J, leaving 7 bases unmatched. The CDR3 runs to 14 residues. Germline values: CDR1 SQVTM, CDR2 ANQGSEA.

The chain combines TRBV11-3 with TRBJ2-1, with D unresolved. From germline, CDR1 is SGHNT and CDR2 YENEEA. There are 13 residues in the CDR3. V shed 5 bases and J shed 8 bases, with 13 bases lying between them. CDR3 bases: TGTGCCAGCAGCCCCGACGCCGGCCATGAGCAGTTCTTC. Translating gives CASSPDAGHEQFF.

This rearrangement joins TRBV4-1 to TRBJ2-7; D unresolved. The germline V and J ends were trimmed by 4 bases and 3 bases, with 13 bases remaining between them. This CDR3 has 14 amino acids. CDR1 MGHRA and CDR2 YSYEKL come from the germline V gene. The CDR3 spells CASSRGLMDYEQYF. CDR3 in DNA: TGCGCCAGCAGCCGAGGTTTGATGGACTACGAGCAGTACTTC.

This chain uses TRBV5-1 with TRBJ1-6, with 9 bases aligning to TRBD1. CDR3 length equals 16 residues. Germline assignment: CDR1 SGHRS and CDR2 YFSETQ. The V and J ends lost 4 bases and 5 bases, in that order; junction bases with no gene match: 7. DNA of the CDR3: TGCGCCAGCAGCCGGGGGACAGGGTGGAATAATTCACCCCTCCACTTT. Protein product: CASSRGTGWNNSPLHF.

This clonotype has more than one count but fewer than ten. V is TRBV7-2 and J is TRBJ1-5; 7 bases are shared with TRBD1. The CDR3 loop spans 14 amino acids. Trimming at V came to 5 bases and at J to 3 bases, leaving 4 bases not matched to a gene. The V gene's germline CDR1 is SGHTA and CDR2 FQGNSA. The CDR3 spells CASSRGQNNQPQHF. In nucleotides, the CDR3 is TGTGCCAGCAGCCGGGGACAGAACAATCAGCCCCAGCATTTT.

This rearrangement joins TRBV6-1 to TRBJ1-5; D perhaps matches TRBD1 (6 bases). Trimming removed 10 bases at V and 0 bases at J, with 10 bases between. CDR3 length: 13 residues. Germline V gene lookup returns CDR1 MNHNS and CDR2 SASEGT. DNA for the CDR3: TGTGCCACCAGGACAGTTAGCAATCAGCCCCAGCATTTT. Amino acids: CATRTVSNQPQHF.